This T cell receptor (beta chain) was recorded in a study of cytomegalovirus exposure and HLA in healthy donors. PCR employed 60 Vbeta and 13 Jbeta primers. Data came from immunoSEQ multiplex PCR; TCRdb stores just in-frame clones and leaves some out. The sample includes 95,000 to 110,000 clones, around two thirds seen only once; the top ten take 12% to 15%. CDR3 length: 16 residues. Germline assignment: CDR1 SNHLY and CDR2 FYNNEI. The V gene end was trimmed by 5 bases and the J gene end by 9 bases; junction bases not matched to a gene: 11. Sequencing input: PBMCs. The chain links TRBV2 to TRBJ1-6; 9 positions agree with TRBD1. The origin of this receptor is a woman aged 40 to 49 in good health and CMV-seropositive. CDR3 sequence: CASSSTGGGLGSPLHF. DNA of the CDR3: TGTGCCAGCAGTTCGACAGGGGGTGGGCTGGGTTCACCCCTCCACTTT.